The 16 T cell receptor beta chains given below trace back to one sample, sequenced in a study of a mutant IDH1 vaccine in newly diagnosed glioma. Clones were read by immunoSEQ multiplex PCR, and TCRdb kept only the in-frame ones, dropping some. The sample carries 65,000 or so clones, approximately 85% recorded once. Time point specified: week 23, last vaccination. The content of each vaccine dose was 300 ug of mutant IDH1 20-mer peptide, and topical imiquimod accompanied it. These receptors' antigens are unknown. This specimen consisted of PBMCs, obtained from a glioma patient whose treatment included an IDH1 peptide vaccine. All receptors derive from a man between 25 and 39 years old with glioma.

The genes are TRBV29-1 and TRBJ2-1; no clear D gene. The length of the CDR3 is 13 residues. Germline V gene sequence: CDR1 SQVTM, CDR2 ANQGSEA. Trimming took off 4 bases at V and 2 bases at J, with 9 bases between the two ends. The CDR3 DNA follows: TGCAGCGTTGGGCAGGTTACCTACAATGAGCAGTTCTTC. Amino acids: CSVGQVTYNEQFF.

This clone was detected only once. This chain connects TRBV4-1 to TRBJ1-1, with TRBD1 identical over 8 bases. V was pared by 2 bases and J by 1 base, with 9 bases of the junction left unmatched. This CDR3 is 17 amino acids long. Germline values: CDR1 MGHRA, CDR2 YSYEKL. CDR3 loop: CASSQHRQGTQNTEAFF. The CDR3 DNA follows: TGCGCCAGCAGCCAACATCGACAGGGGACTCAGAACACTGAAGCTTTCTTT.

The gene calls are TRBV19 and TRBJ2-6, with TRBD1 matching 7 bases. V was pared by 5 bases and J by 4 bases, with 8 bases of the junction left unmatched. Germline V CDR1 and CDR2: LNHDA, SQIVND (reference sequence). The CDR3 extends over 16 amino acids. This chain's CDR3 is CASSSQQGKGANVLTF. Here the CDR3 DNA reads TGTGCCAGTAGTTCTCAACAGGGGAAAGGGGCCAACGTCCTGACTTTC.

The chain combines TRBV9 with TRBJ2-3, with TRBD2 identical over 9 bases. The CDR3 length is 16 residues. The ends lost 0 bases at V and 6 bases at J; junction bases unmatched: 8. Germline V gene sequence: CDR1 SGDLS, CDR2 YYNGEE. The CDR3 DNA follows: TGTGCCAGCAGCGTAGATTTAGCGGGGGAGTTGGATACGCAGTATTTT. Encoded protein: CASSVDLAGELDTQYF. The entire variable domain, with the rest obtained from reference TRBV9 and TRBJ2-3, is as follows: DSGVTQTPKHLITATGQRVTLRCSPRSGDLSVYWYQQSLDQGLQFLIQYYNGEERAKGNILERFSAQQFPDLHSELNLSSLELGDSALYFCASSVDLAGELDTQYFGPGTRLTVL.

The chain joins TRBV5-1 to TRBJ2-5, with D unclear. Germline assignment: CDR1 SGHRS and CDR2 YFSETQ. With 0 bases removed from V and 5 bases from J, the gap between germline ends came to 5 bases. There are 12 residues in the CDR3. The CDR3 region is CASSLALETQYF. The DNA of the CDR3 is TGCGCCAGCAGCTTGGCGCTCGAGACCCAGTACTTC.

The rearrangement joins TRBV19 to TRBJ1-4, with D uncertain. Germline CDR1 reads LNHDA; CDR2 reads SQIVND (reference sequence). Trimming took 6 bases from V and 5 from J, leaving 13 bases between them. CDR3 length equals 14 residues. This CDR3 reads CASRVVVENEKLFF. The DNA of the CDR3 is TGTGCCAGTAGGGTCGTGGTGGAGAATGAAAAACTGTTTTTT.

The rearrangement uses TRBV6-4 and TRBJ1-6; 9 positions match TRBD1. CDR3 length equals 16 residues. With V trimmed by 0 bases and J by 7 bases, 4 bases remained unmatched. From germline, CDR1 is MRHNA and CDR2 SNTAGT. CDR3 sequence reads: CASSDSGDRVNSPLHF. The CDR3 DNA reads as TGTGCCAGCAGTGACTCGGGGGACAGGGTCAATTCACCCCTCCACTTT.

This chain connects TRBV11-2 to TRBJ1-6; D is possibly TRBD1 (5 bases). Germline V gene sequence: CDR1 SGHAT, CDR2 FQNNGV. The CDR3 totals 15 residues. The V end was cut by 4 bases, the J end by 8 bases, with 15 bases between. The CDR3, as DNA: TGTGCCAGCAGCTACCGGGACCCCAGGGATTCACCCCTCCACTTT. It codes for CASSYRDPRDSPLHF.

This chain links TRBV5-6 with TRBJ1-3; weak D call: TRBD1 (5 bases). The CDR3 is 16 amino acids. Between the trimmed V and J ends, which lost 3 bases and 4 bases, there was a span of 17 bases. Germline V gene data show CDR1 as SGHDT and CDR2 as YYEEEE. The CDR3 reads CASSWRRGQFGNTIYF. In DNA, the CDR3 is TGTGCCAGCAGCTGGAGAAGGGGCCAATTCGGAAACACCATATATTTT.

For the CDR3, the DNA is TGTGCCAGCTCACCGCCGGGGGTTAACTCCTACAATGAGCAGTTCTTC. It codes for CASSPPGVNSYNEQFF. The chain has TRBV18 and TRBJ2-1, with D possibly TRBD2 on 6 matching bases. V lost 3 bases to trimming and J lost 0 bases, with 12 bases between them. Germline CDR1 is KGHSH and CDR2 is LQKENI. The length of the CDR3 is 16 residues.

This clone was counted between two and nine times. CDR3 protein: CASSDPPGEGKNTQYF. The CDR3 DNA follows: TGTGCCAGCAGTGATCCCCCAGGGGAAGGAAAGAATACGCAGTATTTT. The chain is built from TRBV25-1 and TRBJ2-3; tentative D call: TRBD1 (6 bases). The ends were cut back, 3 bases at V and 7 bases at J, with 20 bases in the middle. The CDR3 has 16 amino acids. Germline-derived CDR1 and CDR2 are MGHDK and SYGVNS.

The rearrangement uses TRBV28 and TRBJ2-5, with D unclear. The end of the DNA fits TRBJ2-7 better, so the J call may be wrong. This CDR3 has 16 amino acids. Per the germline V gene, CDR1 is MDHEN and CDR2 is SYDVKM. The CDR3 DNA is TGTGCCAGCAGTTTCCTGAGCCGGAGAAATGGGCCCGAGCAGTACTTC. Translating gives CASSFLSRRNGPEQYF.

This rearrangement joins TRBV7-9 to TRBJ2-3, with D possibly TRBD1 on 6 matching bases. Trimming left V 3 bases short and J 0 bases short, with 19 bases between. This CDR3 has 18 amino acids. Germline-derived CDR1 and CDR2 are SEHNR and FQNEAQ (reference sequence). In DNA form, the CDR3 reads TGTGCCAGCAGCTTGGGGCAGGGGCTTCCTTCTAGCACAGATACGCAGTATTTT. Residues: CASSLGQGLPSSTDTQYF.

The rearrangement links TRBV13 to TRBJ2-3; D may correspond to TRBD1 or TRBD2 (5 bases each). Germline CDR1 PRHDT, CDR2 FYEKMQ (reference sequence). Trimming shortened V by 0 bases and J by 2 bases, and 12 bases separated the two germline ends. The length of the CDR3 is 16 residues. CDR3 bases: TGTGCCAGCAGCTTAGGGTTGGGGGTCCTCACAGATACGCAGTATTTT. The encoded protein is CASSLGLGVLTDTQYF. Together with reference TRBV13 and TRBJ2-3, the CDR3 gives the full variable domain: AAGVIQSPRHLIKEKRETATLKCYPIPRHDTVYWYQQGPGQDPQFLISFYEKMQSDKGSIPDRFSAQQFSDYHSELNMSSLELGDSALYFCASSLGLGVLTDTQYFGPGTRLTVL.

The DNA for the CDR3 is TGTGCCAGTAGTATAGGGGCTAGCGGCGAAGCCAAAAACATTCAGTACTTC. This gives the protein CASSIGASGEAKNIQYF. This chain joins TRBV19 and TRBJ2-4; 7 nucleotides match TRBD2. From germline, CDR1 is LNHDA and CDR2 SQIVND (reference sequence). The CDR3 loop spans 17 amino acids. V gave up 1 base and J gave up 0 bases; unmatched junction bases: 6.

The rearrangement links TRBV10-3 to TRBJ2-7; no firm D call. Germline values: CDR1 ENHRY, CDR2 SYGVKD. V lost 4 bases and J lost 4, with 5 bases in between. The CDR3 consists of 11 residues. The DNA of the CDR3 is TGTGCCATCAGTGCCAGATACGAGCAGTACTTC. Translation: CAISARYEQYF.